The rows below give T cell receptor beta chains drawn from one sample of a study of monozygotic twins with inflammatory bowel disease. TCRdb reanalyzed the 5' RACE reads and collapses them to one entry per CDR3 protein, without DNA. Recorded for this sample: approximately 400,000 distinct CDR3 sequences. Sequenced input: blood. The receptor source for this set is a human donor with ulcerative colitis or Crohn's disease, or a healthy co-twin of an affected twin (not recorded which). CDR3s include the opening cysteine and the closing phenylalanine or tryptophan.

cdr3_aa j_call v_call cdr3_length
CATVTSGVGNEQFF TRBJ2-1 TRBV2 14
CASSYSWGAVATEAFF TRBJ1-1 TRBV6-5 16
CASRPDGGNTIYF TRBJ1-3 TRBV12-3/TRBV12-4 13
CASSWDYADEQFF TRBJ2-1 TRBV11-2 13
CASSLGTSHAYEQYF TRBJ2-7 TRBV5-1 15
CASSEAAGFYGYTF TRBJ1-2 TRBV6-1 14
CASSWGLETDTQYF TRBJ2-3 TRBV5-4 14
CASSNHPGLAGIGELFF TRBJ2-2 TRBV11-2 17
CASSLVRGPTDTQYF TRBJ2-3 TRBV7-2 15
CASSFVQGGEKLFF TRBJ1-4 TRBV28 14
CASSTTVTGANVLTF TRBJ2-6 TRBV3-1 15
CASTPGGLSPVAYGYTF TRBJ1-2 TRBV27 17
CASSYSAGSSYNEQFF TRBJ2-1 TRBV6-5 16
CASSYNEGISIQYF TRBJ2-4 TRBV5-4 14
CASSLGSSSGRRGNTGELFF TRBJ2-2 TRBV11-2 20
CASSTTGTGAYGYTF TRBJ1-2 TRBV19 15
CASSLHFATDTQYF TRBJ2-3 TRBV27 14
CASSLESSGSTDTQYF TRBJ2-3 TRBV7-9 16
CSAPNAGNLGTGELFF TRBJ2-2 TRBV20-1 16
CASRGLGESYEQYF TRBJ2-7 TRBV27 14
CSAPPRDRGRGGYTF TRBJ1-2 TRBV20-1 15
CASSSPKGLSTDTQYF TRBJ2-3 TRBV7-9 16
CASSLGTVGNTIYF TRBJ1-3 TRBV6-5 14
CASSLRLAGGGELFF TRBJ2-2 TRBV5-1 15
CATSIRLAGDGELFF TRBJ2-2 TRBV15 15
CSAREHFNEKLFF TRBJ1-4 TRBV20-1 13
CASSPPPGAGVGNTGELFF TRBJ2-2 TRBV28 19
CATIPGLAGNNEQFF TRBJ2-1 TRBV6-2/TRBV6-3 15
CASSLGVSYNSPLHF TRBJ1-6 TRBV7-3 15
CASRLAGGNGEQFF TRBJ2-1 TRBV6-1 14
CASSYRVTQPQHF TRBJ1-5 TRBV19 13
CASSVRSENTEAFF TRBJ1-1 TRBV18 14
CASSVGLAGTGELFF TRBJ2-2 TRBV7-2 15
CASSQESLAEYEQYF TRBJ2-7 TRBV3-1 15
CAIRGASEAYEQYF TRBJ2-7 TRBV10-3 14
CSARVIAGAKETQYF TRBJ2-5 TRBV20-1 15
CASSSLGYEQYF TRBJ2-7 TRBV5-4 12
CSARDPSSGYGYTF TRBJ1-2 TRBV20-1 14
CASSLRVMGTDTQYF TRBJ2-3 TRBV28 15
CSVGAPSGVKWEQYF TRBJ2-7 TRBV29-1 15
CASSLGQGAKNIQYF TRBJ2-4 TRBV18 15
CASSFRGSRETQYF TRBJ2-5 TRBV12-3/TRBV12-4 14
CASSYGGTGSGKLFF TRBJ1-4 TRBV6-5 15
CASSFPGGSGANVLTF TRBJ2-6 TRBV7-3 16
CAWTAGTNTYNEQFF TRBJ2-1 TRBV30 15
CASSQDPGFEQYF TRBJ2-7 TRBV14 13
CASSLDGGTIYF TRBJ1-3 TRBV11-2 12
CASSHTGNEQYF TRBJ2-7 TRBV6-6 12
CASSGRLAEYSYEQYF TRBJ2-7 TRBV12-3/TRBV12-4 16
CASSSRLAASSYNEQFF TRBJ2-1 TRBV7-8 17
CASSYSMPYRNTGELFF TRBJ2-2 TRBV6-5 17
CSISVSGNTIYF TRBJ1-3 TRBV29-1 12
CAWAGRNGRSTDTQYF TRBJ2-3 TRBV30 16
CASSHLGLPNTGELFF TRBJ2-2 TRBV7-2 16
CASSLLAGVNEQFF TRBJ2-1 TRBV5-1 14
CASSAEQGRWGYTF TRBJ1-2 TRBV9 14